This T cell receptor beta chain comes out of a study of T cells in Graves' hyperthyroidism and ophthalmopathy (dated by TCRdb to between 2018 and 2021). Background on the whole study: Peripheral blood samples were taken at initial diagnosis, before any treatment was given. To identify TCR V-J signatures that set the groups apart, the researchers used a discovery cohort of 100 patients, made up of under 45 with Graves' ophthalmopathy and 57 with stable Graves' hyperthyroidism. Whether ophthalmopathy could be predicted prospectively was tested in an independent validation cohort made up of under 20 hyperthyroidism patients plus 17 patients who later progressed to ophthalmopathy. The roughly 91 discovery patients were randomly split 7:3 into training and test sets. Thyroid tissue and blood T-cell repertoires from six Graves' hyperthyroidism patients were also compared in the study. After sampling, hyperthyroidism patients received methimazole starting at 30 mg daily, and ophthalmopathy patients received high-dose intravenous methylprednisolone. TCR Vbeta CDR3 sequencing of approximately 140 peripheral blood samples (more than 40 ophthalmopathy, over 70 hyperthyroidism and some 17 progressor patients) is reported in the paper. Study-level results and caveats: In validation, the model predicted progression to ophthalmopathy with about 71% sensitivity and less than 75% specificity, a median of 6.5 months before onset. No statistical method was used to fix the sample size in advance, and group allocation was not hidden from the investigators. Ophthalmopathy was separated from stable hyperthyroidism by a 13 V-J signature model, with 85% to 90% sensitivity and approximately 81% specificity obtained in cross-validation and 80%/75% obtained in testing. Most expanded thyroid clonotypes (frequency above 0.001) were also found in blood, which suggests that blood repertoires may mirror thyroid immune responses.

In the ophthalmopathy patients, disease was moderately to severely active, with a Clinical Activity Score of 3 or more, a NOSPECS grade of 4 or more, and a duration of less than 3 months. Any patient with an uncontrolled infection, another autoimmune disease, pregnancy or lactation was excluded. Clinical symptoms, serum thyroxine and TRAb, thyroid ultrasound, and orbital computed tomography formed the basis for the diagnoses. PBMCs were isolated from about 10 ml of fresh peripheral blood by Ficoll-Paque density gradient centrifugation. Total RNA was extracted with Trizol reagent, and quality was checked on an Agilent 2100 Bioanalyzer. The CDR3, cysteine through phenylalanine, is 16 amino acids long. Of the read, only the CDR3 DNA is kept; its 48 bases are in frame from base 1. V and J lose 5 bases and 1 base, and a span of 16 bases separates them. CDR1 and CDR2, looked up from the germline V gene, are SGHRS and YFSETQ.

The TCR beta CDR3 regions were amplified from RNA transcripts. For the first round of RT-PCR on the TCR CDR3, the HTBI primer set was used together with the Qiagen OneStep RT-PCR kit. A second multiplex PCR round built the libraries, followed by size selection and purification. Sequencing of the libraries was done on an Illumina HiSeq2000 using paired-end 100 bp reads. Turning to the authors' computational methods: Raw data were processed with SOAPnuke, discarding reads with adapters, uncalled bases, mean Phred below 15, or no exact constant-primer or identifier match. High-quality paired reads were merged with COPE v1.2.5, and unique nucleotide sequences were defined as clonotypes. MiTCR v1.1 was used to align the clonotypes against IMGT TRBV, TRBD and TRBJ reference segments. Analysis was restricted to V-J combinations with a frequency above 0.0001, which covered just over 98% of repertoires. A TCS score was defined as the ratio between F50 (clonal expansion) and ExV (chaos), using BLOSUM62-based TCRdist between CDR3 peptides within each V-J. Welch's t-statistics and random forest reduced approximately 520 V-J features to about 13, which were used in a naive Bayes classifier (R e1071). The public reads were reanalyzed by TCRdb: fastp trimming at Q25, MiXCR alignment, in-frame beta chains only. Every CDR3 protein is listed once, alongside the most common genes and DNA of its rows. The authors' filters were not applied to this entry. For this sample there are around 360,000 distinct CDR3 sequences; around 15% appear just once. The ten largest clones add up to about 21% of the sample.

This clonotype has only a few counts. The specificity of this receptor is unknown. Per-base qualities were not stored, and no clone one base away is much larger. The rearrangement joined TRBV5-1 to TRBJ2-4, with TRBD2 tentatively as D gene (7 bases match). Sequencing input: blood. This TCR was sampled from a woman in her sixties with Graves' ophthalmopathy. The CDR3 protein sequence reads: CASSEGGGTAKNIQYF. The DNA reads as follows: TGCGCCAGCAGTGAGGGGGGAGGGACGGCCAAAAACATTCAGTACTTC. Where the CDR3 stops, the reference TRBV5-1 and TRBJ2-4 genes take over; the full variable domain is KAGVTQTPRYLIKTRGQQVTLSCSPISGHRSVSWYQQTPGQGLQFLFEYFSETQRNKGNFPGRFSGRQFSNSRSEMNVSTLELGDSALYLCASSEGGGTAKNIQYFGAGTRLSVL.